This TCR beta chain comes out of a study of shared clonotypes between healthy human individuals (dated by TCRdb to 2019 to 2021). In the study overall: Three men and two women, aged 18 to 49 years, made up the cohort. Each donor's leukapheresis produced roughly between roughly 0.9 and 9 billion PBMCs. To increase sequencing depth and limit assay-specific biases, TCR repertoire library preparation and sequencing were carried out by different laboratories using diverse techniques. For each donor, CD4 naive and CD4 memory were each run on three plates, CD8 naive on two plates, and CD8 memory on one plate. To estimate repertoire size and how much clonotype sharing occurs between individuals, the study deeply sequenced the blood TCR repertoires of several healthy adults.

The donors were healthy, HIV-negative adults who had no recently reported acute infections or vaccinations. All donors were Caucasian adults living in Nashville, Tennessee, USA. CD4+ T cells were enriched through magnetic negative selection, after which naive cells were positively selected on CD45RA and the remaining negative fraction served as the memory subset. Blood was obtained by leukapheresis, after which PBMCs were separated by Ficoll-Histopaque density gradient centrifugation and cryopreserved in liquid nitrogen vapor phase. Analytical flow cytometry was used to check the purity and quantity of each magnetically sorted T cell population. Genomic DNA was isolated from each sorted fraction and quantified by UV absorbance on a Nanodrop 2000c. There are 14 amino acids in the CDR3, from cysteine to phenylalanine inclusive. The CDR3 DNA has 42 bases and is translated from base 1. Cut back by 6 bases and 2 bases, the V and J ends lie 13 bases apart. The CDR1 and CDR2 encoded by the germline V gene are KGHSH and LQKENI.

About this clone: It lacks a known antigen. The record has no base qualities; no much larger clone is one base away.

Using the deep immunoSEQ assay, multiplex PCR amplified TCR CDR3 regions from genomic DNA. For each cell subset, the extracted genomic DNA was distributed evenly across all wells of several immunoSEQ 96-well plates, and each plate served as one replicate. For sorted subsets, 150 to 250 ng of genomic DNA, equivalent to around 29,000 T cell genomes, went into each replicate PCR. Purified libraries were measured with a Qubit 3.0 fluorometer, size-checked on a Bioanalyzer 2100, and measured again with the KAPA Library Quantification kit. A separate single-read 150-cycle Illumina NextSeq 550 flow cell was used to sequence each immunoSEQ 96-well plate. The study's own analysis went as follows. The immunoSEQ output contained only junctional sequences without quality scores, so filtering could not match that applied to full-length reads. Sequences were annotated with PyIR, a Python wrapper for IgBLAST v1.9, using IMGT germline references to assign V/J genes and CDR3. Reads were filtered out if the reads had weak V/J assignments (E-value above 1e-6), no CDR3, stop codons, out-of-frame junctions, or ambiguous translated residues. V3J clonotypes were defined as sequences sharing the same inferred V gene, J gene, and CDR3 amino acid sequence. To compute the percentage overlap between repertoires, the number of shared unique clonotypes was divided by the size of the smaller repertoire. RTK rarefaction, the Chao1 estimator, and Recon v2.1 estimates of unobserved clonotypes were used to assess repertoire richness. Generation probabilities were computed with OLGA for all TCRbeta clonotypes obtained by the gDNA method from several donors. TCRdb provides this immuneACCESS table in a form limited to in-frame rearrangements. Some clones are lacking; in checked studies, under half of them reflect an unresolved V gene, and why the rest are absent is not known. V, J and clone size derive from that table, while D and trimming were established from the DNA sequence. Here the sample has 1.6 million or so clones; approximately 98.5% occur a single time. Together, the top ten hold 0.3% to 0.45% of the sample.

What the research found in general, with its limitations: Compared with non-shared clonotypes, the clonotypes found in all four sorted-subset donors had higher generation probabilities. Only blood was sampled, and tissue TCR repertoires likely differ from those in blood. Because the study included a small number of donors, the genetic and exposure-history diversity represented was limited. Naive subsets generally had larger estimated clonotype richness than memory subsets. Sharing across a few donors was observed for approximately 5% of naive CD4, under 4% of naive CD8, 2.3% of memory CD4, and around 0.4% of memory CD8 clonotypes. Pairwise subsampling led to the expectation that sequencing depth would affect the degree of clonotype sharing among donors. Incomplete sequencing was indicated by rarefaction of sorted-subset datasets, despite the large sequencing depth.

Sequenced sample: naive CD4+ T cells sorted from blood. The cell subset or site tag for this specimen amounts to: CD45RA+ positively selected. The receptor comes from a man aged 30-40 years in good health. The chain is encoded by TRBV18 joined to TRBJ2-5; no D segment can be confidently identified. The CDR3 protein sequence reads: CASSAERVQETQYF. In nucleotide form, the sequence is TGTGCCAGCTCGGCGGAAAGGGTTCAAGAGACCCAGTACTTC.